This T cell receptor beta chain was identified in a study of regulatory T cells in long-lasting Graves disease. Study overall: Disease was considered persistent Graves' disease after over 5 years of antithyroid drugs (with positive TSH receptor antibodies). The study's findings and limits: Relative to new patients (around 1,000), persistent patients exhibited greater sharing of public clonotypes (2,741).

Losses at the gene ends were 6 bases for V and 5 bases for J; bases not matched to a gene: 4. Germline assignment: CDR1 DFQATT and CDR2 SNEGSKA (reference sequence). The CDR3 is 11 amino acids. Time point indicated: persistent/refractory GD, antithyroid drugs over 5 years with positive TRAb. PBMC-derived RNA was used for the TCR library. The guidelines of the American Thyroid Association were the basis for diagnosing Graves' disease. For TCR beta, libraries came from iRepertoire HTBI primers and Arm-PCR of CDR3 regions. TCRdb reanalysed the multiplex PCR reads using MiXCR and keeps one entry per CDR3 protein. The repertoire holds 600,000 to 800,000 distinct CDR3 sequences, approximately 31% seen once, with under 50% in the top ten. This clonotype showed up just a few times. Its specificity is not known.

The V gene is TRBV20-1, the J gene TRBJ2-7; 7 positions agree with TRBD1. Sequenced material: peripheral blood mononuclear cells (PBMCs), taken when the disease was refractory, from a patient treated with antithyroid drugs. The receptor's source is a female donor with Graves disease. This chain's CDR3 is CSATQGDEQYF. For the CDR3, the DNA is TGCAGTGCGACTCAGGGGGACGAGCAGTACTTC.